Below are 27 T cell receptor beta chains sequenced from a single sample in a study of blood T cells in healthy people across ages. Primers used in a second PCR of roughly 6 to 11 cycles were a sample-barcoded 5' primer and a J-beta primer mix. TCRdb used MiXCR to reprocess the 5' RACE reads, holding one entry per CDR3 protein. The sample gives about 930,000 distinct CDR3 sequences, just under 30% of which show up once; roughly a tenth is in the top ten. The same sample was also studied in work on T cells of mothers and their children.

Sample: blood. The receptors here all came from a woman between 35 and 50 years old in good health.

V is TRBV6-5 and J is TRBJ2-1; TRBD2 matches at 10 bases. V lost 4 bases to trimming and J lost 7 bases; unmatched junction nucleotides: 10. There are 16 residues in the CDR3. Germline CDR1 and CDR2: MNHEY and SVGAGI. The CDR3 bases are TGTGCCAGCAGTTTCCTTGGAGCGGGGGGGCAAAATGAGCAGTTCTTC. Its protein is CASSFLGAGGQNEQFF.

This clonotype was found a few times. It may be a read error: a sequence one base away is much more abundant. This chain connects TRBV20-1 to TRBJ2-7; D gene uncertain. CDR1 DFQATT and CDR2 SNEGSKA come from the germline V gene (reference sequence). The CDR3 covers 14 residues. The V gene lost 4 bases and the J gene lost 6 bases, with 19 bases spanning the gap. The CDR3, as DNA: TGCAGTGCTATGAATAGTCGGTGGAAGGTCGAGCAGTACTTC. Amino acid sequence: CSAMNSRWKVEQYF.

There are a few counts of this clonotype. The CDR3 DNA follows: TGCGCCAGCAGCCGAGGGGTCCAACTCCAAGAGACCCAGTACTTC. Amino acids: CASSRGVQLQETQYF. This rearrangement joins TRBV5-1 to TRBJ2-5, with D tentatively TRBD1 or TRBD2 (5 bases each). The ends were cut back, 4 bases at V and 1 base at J, with 14 bases in the middle. Germline CDR1 is SGHRS and CDR2 is YFSETQ. This CDR3 has 15 residues.

The chain couples TRBV12-3 or TRBV12-4 to TRBJ2-3, with 11 bases fitting TRBD2. The CDR3 totals 16 residues. V lost 5 bases and J lost 4; bases outside the gene matches: 8. Written as DNA, the CDR3 is TGTGCCAGCAGTCTAAATCAACTAGCGGGGGCAGATACGCAGTATTTT. Translating gives CASSLNQLAGADTQYF.

This clonotype was counted between two and nine times. The CDR3 sequence is CATSRDPSYFYGYTF. CDR3 DNA sequence: TGTGCCACCAGCAGAGATCCATCGTATTTTTATGGCTACACCTTC. The chain combines TRBV15 with TRBJ1-2; D is ambiguous. CDR3 length equals 15 residues. Germline assignment: CDR1 LNHNV and CDR2 YYDKDF (reference sequence). Trimming took off 0 bases at V and 5 bases at J, with 13 bases between the two ends. Using reference TRBV15 and TRBJ1-2 for the parts outside the CDR3, the full variable domain is DAMVIQNPRYQVTQFGKPVTLSCSQTLNHNVMYWYQQKSSQAPKLLFHYYDKDFNNEADTPDNFQSRRPNTSFCFLDIRSPGLGDTAMYLCATSRDPSYFYGYTFGSGTRLTVV.

As regards this clonotype: A much bigger clone sits one base away, suggesting this may be a read error. This chain connects TRBV4-1 to TRBJ2-5; no definite D call. V was shortened by 2 bases and J by 0 bases, with 10 bases between the two germline ends. The CDR3 contains 15 residues. Looked up from germline, CDR1 is MGHRA and CDR2 is YSYEKL. CDR3 DNA sequence: TGCGCCAGCAGCCAAAGGTCCGACGACCAAGAGACCCAGTACTTC. This codes for CASSQRSDDQETQYF.

This clonotype has at least ten counts. A clone one base away is much larger, so this may be a read error. This sequence joins TRBV11-1 and TRBJ2-1; D not certain. V was shortened by 1 base and J by 4 bases, with 5 bases between the two germline ends. The CDR3 has 13 amino acids. Per the germline V gene, CDR1 is SGHAT and CDR2 is FQDESV (reference sequence). This CDR3 reads CASSLEEYNEQFF. The CDR3 DNA follows: TGTGCCAGCAGCTTAGAAGAATACAATGAGCAGTTCTTC.

The chain uses TRBV2 and TRBJ2-5; no firm D call. Germline CDR1 and CDR2: SNHLY and FYNNEI. The CDR3 sequence is 16 residues long. V gave up 1 base and J gave up 0 bases, with 12 bases separating them. The CDR3 sequence is CASSEEPTVNQETQYF. In nucleotides, the CDR3 is TGTGCCAGCAGTGAAGAGCCCACAGTTAACCAAGAGACCCAGTACTTC.

This clonotype has just a few counts. The chain joins TRBV7-3 to TRBJ2-5; D is uncertain. This CDR3 has 14 residues. Germline V gives CDR1 SGHTA, CDR2 FQGTGA. The V and J ends lost 0 bases and 0 bases respectively, with 5 bases between them. The CDR3 bases are TGTGCCAGCAGCTTAACGCCGTACCAAGAGACCCAGTACTTC. This gives the protein CASSLTPYQETQYF.

V and J are TRBV5-1 and TRBJ1-1, with D possibly TRBD1 on 6 matching bases. In germline, CDR1 is SGHRS, CDR2 YFSETQ. The CDR3 contains 15 residues. The V gene lost 4 bases and the J gene lost 3 bases, with 16 bases spanning the gap. The CDR3 protein is CASSIRAGADTEAFF. The CDR3 region has the DNA TGCGCCAGCAGCATTAGGGCAGGGGCGGACACTGAAGCTTTCTTT.

The chain uses TRBV20-1 and TRBJ2-3, with a tentative D call TRBD1 (6 bases). This CDR3 has 14 residues. Trimming pared 5 bases from V and 1 base from J, leaving 13 bases between. Germline assignment: CDR1 DFQATT and CDR2 SNEGSKA (reference sequence). DNA for the CDR3: TGCAGTGCTGCCACAGGGTTGGGCACAGATACGCAGTATTTT. Its translation is CSAATGLGTDTQYF.

This clonotype turned up a few times. The rearrangement links TRBV7-9 to TRBJ1-2, with a weak D call TRBD1 (6 bases). The CDR3 runs 16 residues. Germline V gene lookup returns CDR1 SEHNR and CDR2 FQNEAQ (reference sequence). V lost 2 bases and J lost 5, with 18 bases in between. The CDR3 DNA reads as TGTGCCAGCAGCTTACGGGGGGGCAGGGATCGGTATGGCTACACCTTC. It is translated as CASSLRGGRDRYGYTF.

The chain couples TRBV12-3 or TRBV12-4 to TRBJ1-1, with TRBD1 matching over 8 bases. After removal of 3 bases from V and 6 bases from J, the junction contained 9 bases not matched to a gene. There are 15 residues in the CDR3. CDR3 DNA sequence: TGTGCCAGCAGTTTGCGGGGACAGGCTGGCGCTGAAGCTTTCTTT. Translating it yields CASSLRGQAGAEAFF.

The V call is TRBV6-2 or TRBV6-3, the J call TRBJ1-5; TRBD1 matches at 11 bases. In germline, CDR1 is MNHEY, CDR2 SVGEGT. Trimming at V came to 4 bases and at J to 1 base, leaving 18 bases not matched to a gene. CDR3 length: 21 residues. The CDR3 DNA follows: TGTGCCAGCAGTTCGGTATTTGCTCGGGACAGGGGGGCCCAAAGCAATCAGCCCCAGCATTTT. It translates to CASSSVFARDRGAQSNQPQHF.

The chain couples TRBV2 to TRBJ2-7; TRBD1 or TRBD2 may be the D gene (5 bases each). V dropped 0 bases and J dropped 5 bases, with 29 bases sitting between them. CDR1 SNHLY and CDR2 FYNNEI come from the germline V gene. The CDR3 runs 20 residues. The CDR3 nucleotides are TGTGCCAGCAGTGAAGCGCTTTCAGGGCCTACGAGTGGTAGGGGAGACGAGCAGTACTTC. This codes for CASSEALSGPTSGRGDEQYF.

The rearrangement uses TRBV7-9 and TRBJ2-3; TRBD2 agrees at 8 bases. The CDR3 totals 13 residues. V was clipped by 8 bases and J by 8 bases; unmatched bases: 9. Germline lookup yields CDR1 SEHNR and CDR2 FQNEAQ (reference sequence). CDR3 sequence (DNA): TGTGCCAGCTGGAGTCGGGGGGGCCTTACGCAGTATTTT. It yields the protein CASWSRGGLTQYF.

This clonotype was observed many times. The chain uses TRBV18 and TRBJ1-1, with TRBD1 as a possible D gene (5 bases). CDR1 KGHSH and CDR2 LQKENI come from the germline V gene. CDR3 length: 14 residues. Deletions cut 6 bases from V and 4 bases from J, with 15 bases between. The DNA of the CDR3 is TGTGCCAGCTCCAATCCGGGGCTGGGCACTGAAGCTTTCTTT. Its protein is CASSNPGLGTEAFF.

The V gene is TRBV6-2 or TRBV6-3, the J gene TRBJ2-5; no reliable D call. Looked up from germline, CDR1 is MNHEY and CDR2 is SVGEGT. V was trimmed by 2 bases and J by 1 base, leaving 8 bases between them. The CDR3 spans 14 residues. The CDR3 DNA reads TGTGCCAGCAGTTACGTGGACCGCCAAGAGACCCAGTACTTC. Its protein is CASSYVDRQETQYF.

This clonotype appeared a few times. The CDR3 coding sequence is TGTGCCAGCAGTGGGACAGCCGAGTATGGCTACACCTTC. This translates into CASSGTAEYGYTF. V is TRBV28 and J is TRBJ1-2, with 7 bases aligning to TRBD1. The V gene end was trimmed by 5 bases and the J gene end by 5 bases; junction bases not matched to a gene: 5. Germline CDR1 reads MDHEN; CDR2 reads SYDVKM. CDR3 size: 13 residues.

As regards this clonotype: A single base separates this from a much larger clone, so it may be a read error. J is TRBJ2-1 and V is TRBV6-1; no clear D. The ends were cut back, 1 base at V and 15 bases at J, with 16 bases in the middle. Per germline, CDR1 MNHNS and CDR2 SASEGT. This CDR3 contains 13 residues. CDR3 coding DNA: TGTGCCAGCAGTGAAGGTGGCAGGCAGTCTGGGTTCTTC. It codes for CASSEGGRQSGFF.

This clonotype has a handful of counts. V is TRBV28 and J is TRBJ2-7; D unresolved. The CDR3 length is 14 residues. With 3 bases removed from V and 2 bases from J, the gap between germline ends came to 11 bases. Germline V gene lookup returns CDR1 MDHEN and CDR2 SYDVKM. CDR3 in DNA: TGTGCCAGCAGTTTTCTGGGCGGAACCTACGAGCAGTACTTC. Amino acid sequence: CASSFLGGTYEQYF.

This clonotype was seen repeatedly, ten times or more. The V call is TRBV7-2, the J call TRBJ2-7; a possible D gene is TRBD2 (5 bases). Germline V lookup: CDR1 SGHTA, CDR2 FQGNSA. V was trimmed by 5 bases and J by 4 bases, leaving 15 bases between them. The CDR3 spans 14 residues. Here the CDR3 DNA reads TGTGCCAGCAGCCCCTTTAGCGATACTTACGAGCAGTACTTC. Amino acids: CASSPFSDTYEQYF. The variable domain in full, with the rest retrieved from reference TRBV7-2 and TRBJ2-7, is GAGVSQSPSNKVTEKGKDVELRCDPISGHTALYWYRQSLGQGLEFLIYFQGNSAPDKSGLPSDRFSAERTGGSVSTLTIQRTQQEDSAVYLCASSPFSDTYEQYFGPGTRLTVT.

This chain connects TRBV4-1 to TRBJ1-5, with unresolved D. This CDR3 has 15 residues. Germline CDR1 reads MGHRA; CDR2 reads YSYEKL. V was cut by 0 bases and J by 1 base, with 7 bases left in between. The CDR3 region has the DNA TGCGCCAGCAGCCAAGATTTACCCAGCAATCAGCCCCAGCATTTT. Translation gives CASSQDLPSNQPQHF.

On this clonotype itself: A far larger clone is off by one base, so a read error is likely. The conserved final phenylalanine or tryptophan is absent from the CDR3, which likely points to a read error. The chain joins TRBV7-2 to TRBJ2-7; D is ambiguous. CDR1 is SGHTA and CDR2 is FQGNSA in the germline V gene. V gave up 3 bases and J gave up 0 bases, with 3 bases separating them. This CDR3 has 12 residues. The CDR3 DNA follows: TGTGCCAGCAGCTTTAACTCCTACGAGCAGTACTTA. Amino acids: CASSFNSYEQYL.

This clonotype was picked up one time. The chain carries TRBV2 and TRBJ2-7; 7 bases are a match to TRBD1. With the DNA end fitting TRBJ2-4 better, the J assignment may be wrong. The CDR3 loop spans 15 amino acids. In germline, CDR1 is SNHLY, CDR2 FYNNEI. The CDR3 loop is CASSEPRQGSNIQYF. DNA of the CDR3: TGTGCCAGCAGTGAGCCCCGACAGGGATCAAACATTCAGTACTTC.

This clonotype was recorded at least ten times. The J gene is TRBJ2-7, the V gene TRBV2; D is unclear. V lost 8 bases and J lost 3, with 14 bases in between. CDR3 length: 13 residues. The V gene's germline CDR1 is SNHLY and CDR2 FYNNEI. The CDR3 sequence is CASRGDGNYEQYF. CDR3 DNA: TGTGCCAGCCGTGGCGACGGTAACTACGAGCAGTACTTC.

The rearrangement joins TRBV2 to TRBJ2-7; 9 bases are shared with TRBD1. V lost 10 bases, J lost 4 bases, and 14 bases stayed unmatched. The CDR3 length is 15 residues. The germline CDR1 and CDR2 sequences are SNHLY and FYNNEI. CDR3 loop: CAMRALGQGDYEQYF. CDR3 coding DNA: TGTGCCATGCGGGCGCTGGGACAGGGAGATTACGAGCAGTACTTC.